This T cell receptor (beta chain) was recorded in a study of cytomegalovirus exposure and HLA in healthy donors. Whole-study findings and limits: Researchers catalogued some 160 TCR beta chains as cytomegalovirus-associated. Subsequent analysis of the approximately 110 validation repertoires found a tendency for first-cohort TCR clusters to co-occur.

CDR1 and CDR2 from the germline V gene are SGDLS and YYNGEE. This CDR3 region has 17 residues. V lost 0 bases, J lost 4 bases, and 12 bases stayed unmatched. Assay used: immunoSEQ multiplex PCR; TCRdb lists only in-frame clones, some missing. The sample carries fewer than 250,000 clones, 86% recorded once. Notes on this clone: What it recognizes is unknown.

This sequence joins TRBV9 and TRBJ2-7; TRBD1 matches at 8 bases. Sequencing input: PBMCs. The receptor comes from a woman aged 18-29 years in good health and CMV-seronegative. The CDR3 DNA reads TGTGCCAGCAGCGTAGAGGCGGTTGAGGACAGGGTGTACGAGCAGTACTTC. Its protein is CASSVEAVEDRVYEQYF.